This T cell receptor (beta chain) was captured in a study of shared clonotypes between healthy human individuals. General study points: Across four donors, naive CD4 shared roughly 5%, naive CD8 approximately 3.5%, memory CD4 roughly 2.5%, memory CD8 about 0.4%. Some clonotypes were shared by all four sorted-subset donors, while others were not shared. The non-shared ones had lower generation probabilities than the shared ones. The sole specimen, blood, was sampled, and tissue repertoires likely differ.

This CDR3 has 15 amino acids. Trimming removed 2 bases at V and 0 bases at J, with 10 bases between. The germline V gene encodes CDR1 SEHNR and CDR2 FQNEAQ (reference sequence). Per sorted-subset replicate PCR, input was approximately 0.2 ug DNA, representing tens of thousands of T cell genomes. Libraries were prepared by immunoSEQ multiplex PCR; TCRdb keeps only in-frame clonotypes and omits some of them. The sample lists around 2.3 million clones; 90% to 97% were seen once. As for this clone: Its cognate antigen is unknown.

This sequence was found in a man between 18 and 35 years old in good health. Sequences were obtained from naive CD4+ T cells sorted from blood. Subset: CD45RA+ positively selected. The V gene is TRBV7-9, the J gene TRBJ1-1, with D tentatively TRBD1 (6 bases). CDR3 amino acids: CASSLSGTLNTEAFF. The CDR3 DNA follows: TGTGCCAGCAGCTTATCGGGGACACTGAACACTGAAGCTTTCTTT.